This T cell receptor (beta chain) emerged from a study of T cell responses to AZD1222 COVID-19 vaccine. The CDR3 runs 17 residues. Germline values: CDR1 MNHNS, CDR2 SASEGT. J lost 2 bases, V lost 3 bases, and 9 bases had no gene match. TCRdb's table, derived via immunoSEQ multiplex PCR, lists solely in-frame clones and lacks some. The sample records roughly 150,000 clones, over 75% being singletons. The receptor's source is an adult in good health. The sequenced sample was peripheral blood, obtained on day 0 of AZD1222 vaccination. The rearrangement joins TRBV6-1 to TRBJ1-2; 10 positions agree with TRBD1. CDR3 DNA: TGTGCCAGCAGTGATGGGACAGGGGTTAGGGGAAACTATGGCTACACCTTC. Its protein is CASSDGTGVRGNYGYTF.